Listed below are T cell receptor beta chains from one sample, sequenced in a study of cytomegalovirus exposure and HLA in healthy donors. Produced via immunoSEQ multiplex PCR; TCRdb's table is partial and in-frame only. The table includes 100,000 or so clones, 74% detected once. Material for sequencing was PBMCs. The receptors shown here come from a middle-aged man in good health and CMV-seropositive. CDR3s include the opening cysteine and the closing phenylalanine or tryptophan. Each record gives: CDR3 length, J gene, clone size, D gene, V gene, CDR3 DNA, CDR3 protein. A D gene is named only where the DNA matches it firmly. Clone size is given for some rows only: seen once, a few or many times, or a class if the clone is expanded.

len: 15; j_gene: TRBJ2-7; abundance: NA; d_gene: TRBD2; v_gene: TRBV9; CDR3nt: TGTGCCAGCAGCGTGGAGCGGGAGGGATCTTACGAGCAGTACTTC; CDR3aa: CASSVEREGSYEQYF
len: 13; j_gene: TRBJ1-1; abundance: once; d_gene: NA; v_gene: TRBV4-1; CDR3nt: TGCGCCAGCAGCCGAAGGGGGAACACTGAAGCTTTCTTT; CDR3aa: CASSRRGNTEAFF
len: 14; j_gene: TRBJ2-1; abundance: NA; d_gene: TRBD2; v_gene: TRBV6-6; CDR3nt: TGTGCCAGCAGCGGACTAGCGGGGGGGAATGAGCAGTTCTTC; CDR3aa: CASSGLAGGNEQFF
len: 13; j_gene: TRBJ1-5; abundance: NA; d_gene: NA; v_gene: TRBV18; CDR3nt: TGTGCCAGCTCACCAGGGCAGAATCAGCCCCAGCATTTT; CDR3aa: CASSPGQNQPQHF
len: 16; j_gene: TRBJ2-7; abundance: NA; d_gene: TRBD2; v_gene: TRBV4-2; CDR3nt: TGTGCCAGCAGCCAAGTGAGCGGTAGCGGGGCTGGCGAGCAGTACTTC; CDR3aa: CASSQVSGSGAGEQYF
len: 13; j_gene: TRBJ2-7; abundance: NA; d_gene: TRBD1; v_gene: TRBV6-5; CDR3nt: TGTGCCAGCGGGACAGGGGGTACCTCAGAGCAGTACTTC; CDR3aa: CASGTGGTSEQYF
len: 11; j_gene: TRBJ2-2; abundance: NA; d_gene: NA; v_gene: TRBV7-2; CDR3nt: TGTGCCAGCAGCTTTAGTCAGGAGCTGTTTTTT; CDR3aa: CASSFSQELFF
len: 14; j_gene: TRBJ2-7; abundance: NA; d_gene: TRBD2; v_gene: TRBV6-5; CDR3nt: TGTGCCAGCAGTTCGACTAGCGGGGGTCACGAGCAGTACTTC; CDR3aa: CASSSTSGGHEQYF
len: 17; j_gene: TRBJ2-2; abundance: NA; d_gene: TRBD1; v_gene: TRBV5-1; CDR3nt: TGCGCCAGCAGCTCGACCGGGGACAGGGCCAACACCGGGGAGCTGTTTTTT; CDR3aa: CASSSTGDRANTGELFF
len: 13; j_gene: TRBJ2-7; abundance: few; d_gene: NA; v_gene: TRBV19; CDR3nt: TGTGCCAGTAGTTCTACAGGGATAAACGAGCAGTACTTC; CDR3aa: CASSSTGINEQYF
len: 15; j_gene: TRBJ1-5; abundance: NA; d_gene: TRBD1; v_gene: TRBV2; CDR3nt: TGTGCCAGCAGTGAAGCGTGGGGACAGGGCCAGCCCCAGCATTTT; CDR3aa: CASSEAWGQGQPQHF
len: 14; j_gene: TRBJ1-4; abundance: NA; d_gene: NA; v_gene: TRBV2; CDR3nt: TGTGCCAGCAGCTACAGGGAATTTGATGAAAAACTGTTTTTT; CDR3aa: CASSYREFDEKLFF
len: 14; j_gene: TRBJ1-5; abundance: NA; d_gene: TRBD1; v_gene: TRBV27; CDR3nt: TGTGCCAGCCAACCTGCCAGGGGGAGTCAGCCCCAGCATTTT; CDR3aa: CASQPARGSQPQHF
len: 19; j_gene: TRBJ2-6; abundance: NA; d_gene: TRBD1; v_gene: TRBV7-9; CDR3nt: TGTGCCAGCAGCACCAACCTTGGACAGGGCTTCCCTGGGGCCAACGTCCTGACTTTC; CDR3aa: CASSTNLGQGFPGANVLTF
len: 15; j_gene: TRBJ2-3; abundance: few; d_gene: TRBD2; v_gene: TRBV5-1; CDR3nt: TGCGCCAGCAGCTTGGGAGCGGGGGATTTACATACGCAGTATTTT; CDR3aa: CASSLGAGDLHTQYF
len: 15; j_gene: TRBJ2-5; abundance: NA; d_gene: NA; v_gene: TRBV14; CDR3nt: TGTGCCAGCAGCCAAGAGGAGTGGCCCCTCGGGACCCAGTACTTC; CDR3aa: CASSQEEWPLGTQYF
len: 14; j_gene: TRBJ1-3; abundance: NA; d_gene: NA; v_gene: TRBV6-1; CDR3nt: TGTGCCAGCTTACAGCAGGGATCTGGAAACACCATATATTTT; CDR3aa: CASLQQGSGNTIYF
len: 16; j_gene: TRBJ2-6; abundance: NA; d_gene: NA; v_gene: TRBV7-8; CDR3nt: TGTGCCAGCAGCTTAGATGCTAACTCTGGGGCCAACGGCCTGACTTTC; CDR3aa: CASSLDANSGANGLTF
len: 15; j_gene: TRBJ2-2; abundance: NA; d_gene: TRBD2; v_gene: TRBV7-7; CDR3nt: TGTGCCAGCAGCTTAAGAAGCGGGAGTACCGGGGAGCTGTTTTTT; CDR3aa: CASSLRSGSTGELFF
len: 14; j_gene: TRBJ2-5; abundance: once; d_gene: TRBD1; v_gene: TRBV9; CDR3nt: TGTGCCAGCAGCCCCCGGACAGGGGAAGAGACCCAGTACTTC; CDR3aa: CASSPRTGEETQYF
len: 14; j_gene: TRBJ1-2; abundance: NA; d_gene: NA; v_gene: TRBV5-1; CDR3nt: TGCGCCAGCAGCTTGAGAGAGGGACTCTATGGCTACACCTTC; CDR3aa: CASSLREGLYGYTF
len: 14; j_gene: TRBJ2-7; abundance: few; d_gene: NA; v_gene: TRBV6-1; CDR3nt: TGTGCCAGCAGTGAAGGGGGGGGCACCTACGAGCAGTACTTC; CDR3aa: CASSEGGGTYEQYF
len: 18; j_gene: TRBJ2-5; abundance: NA; d_gene: NA; v_gene: TRBV5-1; CDR3nt: TGCGCCAGCAGCTGGAATCCTGGGACAACGACGCTTCAAGAGACCCAGTACTTC; CDR3aa: CASSWNPGTTTLQETQYF
len: 15; j_gene: TRBJ1-2; abundance: NA; d_gene: NA; v_gene: TRBV10-1; CDR3nt: TGCGCCAGCTTTAATCGACCGAGGGCCCGCTATGGCTACACCTTC; CDR3aa: CASFNRPRARYGYTF
len: 13; j_gene: TRBJ2-7; abundance: NA; d_gene: TRBD1; v_gene: TRBV7-9; CDR3nt: TGTGCCAGCAGCTGGGGGACAGGGAGCGAGCAGTACTTC; CDR3aa: CASSWGTGSEQYF
len: 12; j_gene: TRBJ2-7; abundance: NA; d_gene: TRBD1; v_gene: TRBV6-6; CDR3nt: TGTGCCGCCCGGGACAGGGGATACGAGCAGTACTTC; CDR3aa: CAARDRGYEQYF
len: 17; j_gene: TRBJ1-1; abundance: NA; d_gene: NA; v_gene: TRBV19; CDR3nt: TGTGCCAGTATCTCCCCCCCTACCCGACGGGGGAACACTGAAGCTTTCTTT; CDR3aa: CASISPPTRRGNTEAFF
len: 16; j_gene: TRBJ2-1; abundance: NA; d_gene: TRBD1; v_gene: TRBV18; CDR3nt: TGTGCCAGCTCACCACTGGGACAGGGTTTATACAATGAGCAGTTCTTC; CDR3aa: CASSPLGQGLYNEQFF
len: 14; j_gene: TRBJ1-1; abundance: few; d_gene: NA; v_gene: TRBV30; CDR3nt: TGTGCCCTCGGTAGGGGAGGGATGGACACTGAAGCTTTCTTT; CDR3aa: CALGRGGMDTEAFF
len: 16; j_gene: TRBJ2-3; abundance: NA; d_gene: TRBD2; v_gene: TRBV9; CDR3nt: TGTGCCAGCAGCCCGACGACTAGCGGATACACAGATACGCAGTATTTT; CDR3aa: CASSPTTSGYTDTQYF
len: 13; j_gene: TRBJ1-2; abundance: few; d_gene: NA; v_gene: TRBV2; CDR3nt: TGTGCCAGCAGAGGAGACAGGAACTATGGCTACACCTTC; CDR3aa: CASRGDRNYGYTF
len: 13; j_gene: TRBJ2-5; abundance: NA; d_gene: NA; v_gene: TRBV19; CDR3nt: TGTGCCAGTAGTACCGGACAAGAAGAGACCCAGTACTTC; CDR3aa: CASSTGQEETQYF
len: 13; j_gene: TRBJ1-2; abundance: NA; d_gene: TRBD1; v_gene: TRBV27; CDR3nt: TGTGCCAGCAGCCTCAAGACAGGGCGTGGCTACACCTTC; CDR3aa: CASSLKTGRGYTF
len: 16; j_gene: TRBJ1-6; abundance: few; d_gene: NA; v_gene: TRBV7-9; CDR3nt: TGTGCCAGCAGCAGAGGGGGGGAGGCAGCCAATTCACCCCTCCACTTT; CDR3aa: CASSRGGEAANSPLHF
len: 16; j_gene: TRBJ2-6; abundance: few; d_gene: NA; v_gene: TRBV30; CDR3nt: TGTGCCTGGACTCACAGGTGGATGTCTGGGGCCAACGTCCTGACTTTC; CDR3aa: CAWTHRWMSGANVLTF
len: 16; j_gene: TRBJ2-2; abundance: NA; d_gene: NA; v_gene: TRBV14; CDR3nt: TGTGCCAGCAGCCAGCTGCAGGGTTTAGGGACCGGGGAGCTGTTTTTT; CDR3aa: CASSQLQGLGTGELFF
len: 13; j_gene: TRBJ2-2; abundance: NA; d_gene: NA; v_gene: TRBV6-5; CDR3nt: TGTGCCAGCAGTTACGACAGGACCGGGGAGCTGTTTTTT; CDR3aa: CASSYDRTGELFF
len: 16; j_gene: TRBJ2-3; abundance: NA; d_gene: TRBD2; v_gene: TRBV11-2; CDR3nt: TGTGCCAGCAGCTTGACTAGCGCGGTAGGGACAGATACGCAGTATTTT; CDR3aa: CASSLTSAVGTDTQYF
len: 12; j_gene: TRBJ1-3; abundance: NA; d_gene: NA; v_gene: TRBV6-5; CDR3nt: TGTGCCAGTCGGAGCTCTGGAAACACCATATATTTT; CDR3aa: CASRSSGNTIYF
len: 13; j_gene: TRBJ1-1; abundance: NA; d_gene: TRBD1; v_gene: TRBV6-1; CDR3nt: TGTGCCAGCATTTCCCCCCGGGACAGGCTCGCGTTCTTT; CDR3aa: CASISPRDRLAFF
len: 14; j_gene: TRBJ2-2; abundance: NA; d_gene: NA; v_gene: TRBV7-9; CDR3nt: TGTGCCAGCAGCTTTAGTACCGTCACCGGGGAGCTGTTTTTT; CDR3aa: CASSFSTVTGELFF
len: 15; j_gene: TRBJ1-5; abundance: NA; d_gene: NA; v_gene: TRBV11-2; CDR3nt: TGTGCCAGCAGCTTAGAGGTTCGGGGTAATCAGCCCCAGCATTTT; CDR3aa: CASSLEVRGNQPQHF
len: 15; j_gene: TRBJ1-4; abundance: NA; d_gene: TRBD1; v_gene: TRBV10-3; CDR3nt: TGTGCCATCAGTGACCCAACAGGGGGCGGTGAAAAACTGTTTTTT; CDR3aa: CAISDPTGGGEKLFF
len: 14; j_gene: TRBJ1-1; abundance: NA; d_gene: NA; v_gene: TRBV28; CDR3nt: TGTGCCAGCAGTTTTAGCAGCACCCCAACTGAAGCTTTCTTT; CDR3aa: CASSFSSTPTEAFF
len: 13; j_gene: TRBJ2-7; abundance: NA; d_gene: NA; v_gene: TRBV29-1; CDR3nt: TGCAGCGTTGTAGGACAGTACTCCTACGAGCAGTACTTC; CDR3aa: CSVVGQYSYEQYF
len: 20; j_gene: TRBJ2-2; abundance: NA; d_gene: TRBD1; v_gene: TRBV15; CDR3nt: TGTGCCACCAGCAGAGTCGGAATGATTGGACAGGGGGCGGTGACCGGGGAGCTGTTTTTT; CDR3aa: CATSRVGMIGQGAVTGELFF